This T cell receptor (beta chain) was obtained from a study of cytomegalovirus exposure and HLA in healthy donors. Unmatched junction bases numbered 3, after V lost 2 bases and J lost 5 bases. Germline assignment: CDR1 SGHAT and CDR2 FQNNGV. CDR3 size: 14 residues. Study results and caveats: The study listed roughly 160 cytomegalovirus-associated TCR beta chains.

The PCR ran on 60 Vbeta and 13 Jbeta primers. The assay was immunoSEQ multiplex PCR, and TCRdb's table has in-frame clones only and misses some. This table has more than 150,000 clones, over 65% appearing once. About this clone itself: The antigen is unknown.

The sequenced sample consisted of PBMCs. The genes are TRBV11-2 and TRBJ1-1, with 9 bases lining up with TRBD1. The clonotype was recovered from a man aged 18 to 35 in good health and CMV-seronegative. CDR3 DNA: TGTGCCAGCAGCTTAATGACAGGGGGTACTGAAGCTTTCTTT. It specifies CASSLMTGGTEAFF.